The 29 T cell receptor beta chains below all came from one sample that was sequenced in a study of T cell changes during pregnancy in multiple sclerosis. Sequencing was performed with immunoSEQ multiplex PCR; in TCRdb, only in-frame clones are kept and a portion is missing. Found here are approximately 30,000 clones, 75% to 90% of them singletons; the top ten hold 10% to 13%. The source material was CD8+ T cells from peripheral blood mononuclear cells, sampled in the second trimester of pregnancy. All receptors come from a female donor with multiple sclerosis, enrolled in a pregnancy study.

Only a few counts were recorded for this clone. The CDR3, as DNA: TGTGCCAGCAGTGAAGGCGAAGGGACAGGGGGCACTGAAGCTTTCTTT. This encodes CASSEGEGTGGTEAFF. The chain carries TRBV6-1 and TRBJ1-1; 11 bases match TRBD1. Per the germline V gene, CDR1 is MNHNS and CDR2 is SASEGT. V gave up 1 base and J gave up 4 bases; unmatched junction bases: 5. This CDR3 region has 16 residues.

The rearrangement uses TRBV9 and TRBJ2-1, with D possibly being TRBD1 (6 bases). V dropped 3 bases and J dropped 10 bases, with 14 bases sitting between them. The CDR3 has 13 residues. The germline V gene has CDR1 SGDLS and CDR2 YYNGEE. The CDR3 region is CASSEDSGREQFF. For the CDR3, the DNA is TGTGCCAGCAGCGAGGACAGTGGAAGGGAGCAGTTCTTC.

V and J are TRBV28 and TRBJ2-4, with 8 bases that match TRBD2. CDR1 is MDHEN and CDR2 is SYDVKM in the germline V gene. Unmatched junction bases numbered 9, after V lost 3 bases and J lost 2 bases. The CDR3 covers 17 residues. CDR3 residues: CASSFSGGLGSKNIQYF. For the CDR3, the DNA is TGTGCCAGCAGTTTCTCGGGGGGGTTGGGATCCAAAAACATTCAGTACTTC.

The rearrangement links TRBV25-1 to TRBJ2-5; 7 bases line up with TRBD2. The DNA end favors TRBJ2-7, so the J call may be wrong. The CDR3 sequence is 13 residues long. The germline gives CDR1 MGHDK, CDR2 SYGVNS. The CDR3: CASTPGGVYEQYF. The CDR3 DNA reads TGTGCCAGCACCCCTGGGGGGGTCTACGAGCAGTACTTC.

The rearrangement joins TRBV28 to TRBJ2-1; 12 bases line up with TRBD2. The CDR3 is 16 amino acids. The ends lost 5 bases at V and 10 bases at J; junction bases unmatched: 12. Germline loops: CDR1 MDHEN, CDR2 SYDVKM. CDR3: CASSPQELAGGDEQFF. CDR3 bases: TGTGCCAGCAGTCCCCAAGAACTAGCGGGAGGTGACGAGCAGTTCTTC.

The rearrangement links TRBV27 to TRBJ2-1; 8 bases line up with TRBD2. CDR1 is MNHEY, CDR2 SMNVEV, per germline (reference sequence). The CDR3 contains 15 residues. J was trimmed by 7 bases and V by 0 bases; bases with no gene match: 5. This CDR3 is CASSLSRGGRNEQFF. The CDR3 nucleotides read TGTGCCAGCAGTTTATCACGGGGGGGCCGGAATGAGCAGTTCTTC.

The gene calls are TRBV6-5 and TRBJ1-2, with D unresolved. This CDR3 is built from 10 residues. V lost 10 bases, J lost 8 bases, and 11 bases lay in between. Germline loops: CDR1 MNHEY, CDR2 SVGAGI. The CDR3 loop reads CATFLGGYTF. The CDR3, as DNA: TGTGCCACCTTCCTCGGGGGCTACACCTTC.

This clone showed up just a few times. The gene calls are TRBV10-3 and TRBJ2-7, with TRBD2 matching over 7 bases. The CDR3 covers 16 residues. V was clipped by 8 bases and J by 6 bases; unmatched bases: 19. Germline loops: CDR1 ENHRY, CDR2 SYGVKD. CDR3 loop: CAIGGGADEPPGEQYF. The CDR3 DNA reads TGTGCCATCGGGGGGGGAGCGGACGAACCTCCTGGCGAGCAGTACTTC.

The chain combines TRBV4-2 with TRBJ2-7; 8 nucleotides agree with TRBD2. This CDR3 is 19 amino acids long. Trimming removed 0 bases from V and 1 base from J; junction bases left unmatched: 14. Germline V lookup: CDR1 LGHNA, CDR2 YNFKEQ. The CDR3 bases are TGTGCCAGCAGCCAAGAGGTGTCGAGCGGGGGATTTATATCCTACGAGCAGTACTTC. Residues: CASSQEVSSGGFISYEQYF.

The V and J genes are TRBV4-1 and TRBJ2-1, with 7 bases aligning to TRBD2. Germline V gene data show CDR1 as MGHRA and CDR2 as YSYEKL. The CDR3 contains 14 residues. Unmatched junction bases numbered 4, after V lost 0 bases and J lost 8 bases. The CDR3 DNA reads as TGCGCCAGCAGCCAAGATGGGGGGGTTCATGAGCAGTTCTTC. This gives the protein CASSQDGGVHEQFF.

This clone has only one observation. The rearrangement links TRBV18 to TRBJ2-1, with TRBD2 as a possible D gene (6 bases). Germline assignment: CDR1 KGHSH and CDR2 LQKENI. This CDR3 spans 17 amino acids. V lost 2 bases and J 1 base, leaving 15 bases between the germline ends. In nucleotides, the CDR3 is TGTGCCAGCTCACCATGGAGGGACTCCCAATCCTACAATGAGCAGTTCTTC. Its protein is CASSPWRDSQSYNEQFF.

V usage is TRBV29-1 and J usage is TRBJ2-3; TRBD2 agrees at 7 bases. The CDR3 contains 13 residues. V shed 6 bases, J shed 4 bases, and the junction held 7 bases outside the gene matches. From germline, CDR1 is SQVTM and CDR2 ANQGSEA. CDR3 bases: TGCAGCGTAGTACTAGCGTTCGCAGATACGCAGTATTTT. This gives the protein CSVVLAFADTQYF.

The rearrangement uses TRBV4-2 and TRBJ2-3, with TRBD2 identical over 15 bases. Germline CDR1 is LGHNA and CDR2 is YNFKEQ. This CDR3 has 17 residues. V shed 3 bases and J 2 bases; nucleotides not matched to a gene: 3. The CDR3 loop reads CASSHRTSGGVTDTQYF. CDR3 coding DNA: TGTGCCAGCAGCCATCGGACTAGCGGGGGGGTCACAGATACGCAGTATTTT.

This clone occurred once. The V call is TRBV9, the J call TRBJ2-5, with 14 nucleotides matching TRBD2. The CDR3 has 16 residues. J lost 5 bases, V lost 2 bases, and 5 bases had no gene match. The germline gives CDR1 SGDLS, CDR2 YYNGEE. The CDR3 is CASSVTSGRARETQYF. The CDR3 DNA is TGTGCCAGCAGCGTGACTAGCGGGAGGGCCAGGGAGACCCAGTACTTC.

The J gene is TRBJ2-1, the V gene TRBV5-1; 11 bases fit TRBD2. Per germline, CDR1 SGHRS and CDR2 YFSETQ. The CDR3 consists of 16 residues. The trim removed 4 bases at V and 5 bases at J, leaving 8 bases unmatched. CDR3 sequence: CASSAMGLAEHNEQFF. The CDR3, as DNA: TGCGCCAGCAGCGCGATGGGACTAGCGGAACACAATGAGCAGTTCTTC.

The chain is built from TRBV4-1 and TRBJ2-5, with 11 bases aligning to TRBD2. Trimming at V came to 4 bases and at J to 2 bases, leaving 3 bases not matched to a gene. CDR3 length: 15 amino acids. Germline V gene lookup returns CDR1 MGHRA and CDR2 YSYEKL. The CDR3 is CASSPGTSGQETQYF. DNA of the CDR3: TGCGCCAGCAGCCCCGGGACTAGCGGACAAGAGACCCAGTACTTC.

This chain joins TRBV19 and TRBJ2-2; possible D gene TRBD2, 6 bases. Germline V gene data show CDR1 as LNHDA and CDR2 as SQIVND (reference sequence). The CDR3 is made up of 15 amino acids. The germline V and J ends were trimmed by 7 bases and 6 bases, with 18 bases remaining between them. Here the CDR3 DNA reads TGTGCCAGTAAAATAGGTGGAGGGCTACCCGGGGAGCTGTTTTTT. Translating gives CASKIGGGLPGELFF. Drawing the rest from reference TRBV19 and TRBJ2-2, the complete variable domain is DGGITQSPKYLFRKEGQNVTLSCEQNLNHDAMYWYRQDPGQGLRLIYYSQIVNDFQKGDIAEGYSVSREKKESFPLTVTSAQKNPTAFYLCASKIGGGLPGELFFGEGSRLTVL.

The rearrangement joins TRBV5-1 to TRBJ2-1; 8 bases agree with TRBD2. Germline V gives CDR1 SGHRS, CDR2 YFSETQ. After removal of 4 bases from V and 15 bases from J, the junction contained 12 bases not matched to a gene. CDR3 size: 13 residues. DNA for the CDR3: TGCGCCAGCAGCCTGGGCCTAGCGGGTGACTGGTTCTTC. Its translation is CASSLGLAGDWFF.

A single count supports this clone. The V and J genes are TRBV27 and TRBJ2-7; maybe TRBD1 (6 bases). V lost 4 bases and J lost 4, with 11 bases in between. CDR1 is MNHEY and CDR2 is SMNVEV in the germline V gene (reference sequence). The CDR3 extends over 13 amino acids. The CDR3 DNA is TGTGCCAGCAGTTACAGGGAAACTTACGAGCAGTACTTC. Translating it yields CASSYRETYEQYF.

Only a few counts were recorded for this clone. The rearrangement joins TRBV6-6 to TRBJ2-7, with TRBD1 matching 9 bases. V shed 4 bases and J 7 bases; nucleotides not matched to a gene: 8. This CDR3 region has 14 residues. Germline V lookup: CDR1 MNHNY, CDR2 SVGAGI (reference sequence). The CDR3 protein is CASSFTGGSREQYF. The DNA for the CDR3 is TGTGCCAGCAGTTTCACAGGGGGCTCTAGGGAGCAGTACTTC.

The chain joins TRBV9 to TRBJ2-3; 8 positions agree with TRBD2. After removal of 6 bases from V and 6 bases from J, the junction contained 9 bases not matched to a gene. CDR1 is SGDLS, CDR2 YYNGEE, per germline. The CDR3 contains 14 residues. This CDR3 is CASTPGGAIDTQYF. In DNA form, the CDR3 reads TGTGCCAGCACTCCCGGGGGGGCCATCGATACGCAGTATTTT.

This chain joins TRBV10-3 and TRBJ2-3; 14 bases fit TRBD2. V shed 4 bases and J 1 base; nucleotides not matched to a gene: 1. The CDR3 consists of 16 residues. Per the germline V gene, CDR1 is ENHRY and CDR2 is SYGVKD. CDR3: CAISGGLAGGTDTQYF. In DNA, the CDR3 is TGTGCCATCAGTGGGGGACTAGCGGGAGGCACAGATACGCAGTATTTT.

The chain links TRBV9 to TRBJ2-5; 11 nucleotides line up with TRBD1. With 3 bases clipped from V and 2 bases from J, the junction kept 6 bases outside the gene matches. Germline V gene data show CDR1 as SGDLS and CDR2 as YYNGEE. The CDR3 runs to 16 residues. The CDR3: CASSEHRDRGQETQYF. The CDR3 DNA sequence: TGTGCCAGCAGCGAACATAGGGACAGGGGGCAAGAGACCCAGTACTTC.

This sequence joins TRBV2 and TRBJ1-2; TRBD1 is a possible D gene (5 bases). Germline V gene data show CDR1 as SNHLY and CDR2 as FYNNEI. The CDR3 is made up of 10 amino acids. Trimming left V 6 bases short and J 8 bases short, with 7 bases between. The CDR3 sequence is CASRGRGYTF. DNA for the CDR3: TGTGCCAGCAGGGGGCGCGGCTACACCTTC.

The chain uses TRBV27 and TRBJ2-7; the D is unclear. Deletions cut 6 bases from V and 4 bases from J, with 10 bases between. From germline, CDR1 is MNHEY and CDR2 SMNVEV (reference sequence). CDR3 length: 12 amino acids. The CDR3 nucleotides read TGTGCCAGCAGAGGAGACCGGTACGAGCAGTACTTC. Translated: CASRGDRYEQYF.

As DNA, the CDR3 is TGTGCCAGCAGTGGCCAGGGGGTTCAAGAGACCCAGTACTTC. Its translation is CASSGQGVQETQYF. This chain uses TRBV6-5 with TRBJ2-5; the match to TRBD1 covers 7 bases. The germline V gene has CDR1 MNHEY and CDR2 SVGAGI. CDR3 length: 14 amino acids. V shed 5 bases, J shed 2 bases, and the junction held 5 bases outside the gene matches.

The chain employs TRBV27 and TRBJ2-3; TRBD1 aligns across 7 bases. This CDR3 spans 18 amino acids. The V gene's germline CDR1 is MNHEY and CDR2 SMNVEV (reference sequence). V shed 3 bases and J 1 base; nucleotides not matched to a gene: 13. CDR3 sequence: CASSFTGAPLWGTDTQYF. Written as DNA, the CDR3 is TGTGCCAGCAGTTTTACAGGGGCCCCGCTTTGGGGCACAGATACGCAGTATTTT.

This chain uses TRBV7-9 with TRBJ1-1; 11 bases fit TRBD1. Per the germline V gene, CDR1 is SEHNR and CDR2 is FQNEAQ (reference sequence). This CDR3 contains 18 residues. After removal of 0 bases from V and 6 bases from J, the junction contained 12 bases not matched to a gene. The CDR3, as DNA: TGTGCCAGCAGCTTAGCCCGCCCCGGGACAGGGGGTTACGCTGAAGCTTTCTTT. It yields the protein CASSLARPGTGGYAEAFF.

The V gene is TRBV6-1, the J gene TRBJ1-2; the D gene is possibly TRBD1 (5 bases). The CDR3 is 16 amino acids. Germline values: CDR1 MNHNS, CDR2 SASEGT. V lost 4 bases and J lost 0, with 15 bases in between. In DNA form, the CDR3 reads TGTGCCAGCAGTGTCACCGGGGGTGAGACTAACTATGGCTACACCTTC. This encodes CASSVTGGETNYGYTF.